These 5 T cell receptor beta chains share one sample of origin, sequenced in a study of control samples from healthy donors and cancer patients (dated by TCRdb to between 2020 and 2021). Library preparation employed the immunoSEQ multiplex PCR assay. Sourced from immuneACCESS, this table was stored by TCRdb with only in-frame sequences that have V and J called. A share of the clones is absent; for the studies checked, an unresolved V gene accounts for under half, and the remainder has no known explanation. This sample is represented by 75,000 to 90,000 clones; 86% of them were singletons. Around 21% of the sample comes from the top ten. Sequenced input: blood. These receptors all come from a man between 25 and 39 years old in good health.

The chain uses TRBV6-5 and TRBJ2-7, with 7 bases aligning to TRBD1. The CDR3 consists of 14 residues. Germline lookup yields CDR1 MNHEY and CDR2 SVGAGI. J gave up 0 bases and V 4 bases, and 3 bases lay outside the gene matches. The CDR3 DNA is TGTGCCAGCAGTTCGACAGGGTTCTCCTACGAGCAGTACTTC. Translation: CASSSTGFSYEQYF.

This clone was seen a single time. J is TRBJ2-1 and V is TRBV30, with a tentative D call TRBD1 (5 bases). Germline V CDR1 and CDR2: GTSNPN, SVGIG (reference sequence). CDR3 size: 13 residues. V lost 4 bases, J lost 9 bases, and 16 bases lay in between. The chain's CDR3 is CAWKDRALGEQFF. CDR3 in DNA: TGTGCCTGGAAAGACAGAGCCTTGGGTGAGCAGTTCTTC.

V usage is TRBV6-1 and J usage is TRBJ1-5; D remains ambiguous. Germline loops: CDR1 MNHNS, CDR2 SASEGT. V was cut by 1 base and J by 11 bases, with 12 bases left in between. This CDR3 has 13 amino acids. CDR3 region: CASSEVVEPAQHF. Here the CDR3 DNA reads TGTGCCAGCAGTGAAGTGGTGGAACCGGCCCAGCATTTT.

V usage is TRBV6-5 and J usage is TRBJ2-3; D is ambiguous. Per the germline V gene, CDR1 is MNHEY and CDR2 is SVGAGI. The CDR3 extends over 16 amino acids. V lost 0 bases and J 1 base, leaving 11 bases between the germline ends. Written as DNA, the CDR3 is TGTGCCAGCAGTTACTCGAGTAGGGTTCGCACAGATACGCAGTATTTT. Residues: CASSYSSRVRTDTQYF.

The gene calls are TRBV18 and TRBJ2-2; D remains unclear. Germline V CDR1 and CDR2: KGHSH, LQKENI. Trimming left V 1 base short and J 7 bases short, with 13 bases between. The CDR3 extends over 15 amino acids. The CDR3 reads CASSPQADFGGELFF. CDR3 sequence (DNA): TGTGCCAGCTCACCACAGGCGGATTTTGGCGGGGAGCTGTTTTTT.